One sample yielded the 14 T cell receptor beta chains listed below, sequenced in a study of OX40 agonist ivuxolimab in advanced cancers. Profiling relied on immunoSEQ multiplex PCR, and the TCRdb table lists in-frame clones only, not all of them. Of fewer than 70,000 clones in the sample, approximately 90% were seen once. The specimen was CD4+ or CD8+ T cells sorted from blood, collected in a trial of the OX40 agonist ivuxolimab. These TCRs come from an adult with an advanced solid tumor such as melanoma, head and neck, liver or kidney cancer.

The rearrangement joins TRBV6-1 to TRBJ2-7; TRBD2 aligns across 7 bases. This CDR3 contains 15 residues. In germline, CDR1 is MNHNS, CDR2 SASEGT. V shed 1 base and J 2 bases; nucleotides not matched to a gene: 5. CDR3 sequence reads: CASSEVASGAYEQYF. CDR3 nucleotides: TGTGCCAGCAGTGAAGTGGCTAGCGGTGCCTACGAGCAGTACTTC.

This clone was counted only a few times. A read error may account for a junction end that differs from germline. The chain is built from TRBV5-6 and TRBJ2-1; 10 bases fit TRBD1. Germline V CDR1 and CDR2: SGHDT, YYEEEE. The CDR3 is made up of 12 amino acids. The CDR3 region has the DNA TGTGCCAGCAGCCCCCGACAGGGGGCGTTTATCTTC. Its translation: CASSPRQGAFIF.

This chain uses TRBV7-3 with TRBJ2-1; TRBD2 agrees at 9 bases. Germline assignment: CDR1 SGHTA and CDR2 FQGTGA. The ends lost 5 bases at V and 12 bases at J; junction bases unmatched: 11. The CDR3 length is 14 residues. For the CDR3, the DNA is TGTGCCAGCAGCACTGAGGCTAGCGGGATCCGGCAGTTCTTC. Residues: CASSTEASGIRQFF.

The CDR3 sequence is CASTLPGTPEVYEQYF. CDR3 in DNA: TGTGCCAGCACGCTACCTGGGACGCCGGAGGTCTACGAGCAGTACTTC. The chain joins TRBV7-3 to TRBJ2-5; either TRBD1 or TRBD2 may supply D (5 bases each). The last part of the DNA fits TRBJ2-7 better; the J call may be wrong. The CDR3 is 16 residues long. Per germline, CDR1 SGHTA and CDR2 FQGTGA.

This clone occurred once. CDR3 region: CASSRQSYEQYF. The CDR3 DNA follows: TGTGCCAGCAGCCGACAGTCCTACGAGCAGTACTTC. This sequence joins TRBV7-9 and TRBJ2-7; weak D call: TRBD1 (5 bases). Between the trimmed V and J ends, which lost 5 bases and 1 base, there was a span of 6 bases. Germline CDR1 reads SEHNR; CDR2 reads FQNEAQ (reference sequence). The CDR3 spans 12 residues.

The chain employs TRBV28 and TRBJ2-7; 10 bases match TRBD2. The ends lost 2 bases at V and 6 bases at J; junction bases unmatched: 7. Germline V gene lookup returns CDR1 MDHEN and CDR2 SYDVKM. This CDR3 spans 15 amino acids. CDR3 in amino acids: CASSLPGLAPPEQYF. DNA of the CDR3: TGTGCCAGCAGTTTACCGGGACTAGCGCCGCCCGAGCAGTACTTC.

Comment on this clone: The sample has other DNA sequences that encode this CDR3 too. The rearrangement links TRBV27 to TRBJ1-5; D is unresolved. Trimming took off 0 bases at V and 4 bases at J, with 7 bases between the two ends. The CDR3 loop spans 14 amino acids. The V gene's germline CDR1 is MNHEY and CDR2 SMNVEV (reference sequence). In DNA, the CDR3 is TGTGCCAGCAGTTTATCAGCGGGGAATCAGCCCCAGCATTTT. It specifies CASSLSAGNQPQHF.

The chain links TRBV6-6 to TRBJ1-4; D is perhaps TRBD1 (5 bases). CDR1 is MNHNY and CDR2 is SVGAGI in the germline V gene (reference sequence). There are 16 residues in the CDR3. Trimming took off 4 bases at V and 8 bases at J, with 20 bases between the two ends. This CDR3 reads CASSFDGGGEREKLFF. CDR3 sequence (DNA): TGTGCCAGCAGTTTCGATGGGGGAGGTGAGCGGGAAAAACTGTTTTTT.

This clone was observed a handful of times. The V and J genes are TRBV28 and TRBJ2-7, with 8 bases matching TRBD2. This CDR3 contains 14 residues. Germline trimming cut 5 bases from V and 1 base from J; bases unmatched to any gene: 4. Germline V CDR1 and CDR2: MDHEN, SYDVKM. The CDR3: CASSPGLGSYEQYF. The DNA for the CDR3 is TGTGCCAGCAGTCCGGGACTAGGTTCCTACGAGCAGTACTTC.

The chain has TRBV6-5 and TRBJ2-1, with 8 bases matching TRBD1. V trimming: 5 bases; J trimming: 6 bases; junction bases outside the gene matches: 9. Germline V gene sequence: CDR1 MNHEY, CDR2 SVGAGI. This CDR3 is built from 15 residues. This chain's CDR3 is CASSNPPGTGNEQFF. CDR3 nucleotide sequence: TGTGCCAGCAGTAACCCCCCCGGGACAGGCAATGAGCAGTTCTTC.

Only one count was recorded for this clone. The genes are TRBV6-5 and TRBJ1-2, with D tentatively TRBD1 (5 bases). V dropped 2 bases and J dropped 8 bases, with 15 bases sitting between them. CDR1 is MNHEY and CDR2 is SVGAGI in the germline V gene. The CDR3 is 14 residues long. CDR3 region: CASSYTGGGAGYTF. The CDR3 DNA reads TGTGCCAGCAGTTACACCGGCGGGGGAGCGGGCTACACCTTC.

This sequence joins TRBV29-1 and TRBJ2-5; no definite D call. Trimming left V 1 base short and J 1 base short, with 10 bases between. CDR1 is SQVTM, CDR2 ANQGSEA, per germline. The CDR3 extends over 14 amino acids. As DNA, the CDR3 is TGCAGCGTTGAAGGTCCAGACATCCAAGAGACCCAGTACTTC. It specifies CSVEGPDIQETQYF.

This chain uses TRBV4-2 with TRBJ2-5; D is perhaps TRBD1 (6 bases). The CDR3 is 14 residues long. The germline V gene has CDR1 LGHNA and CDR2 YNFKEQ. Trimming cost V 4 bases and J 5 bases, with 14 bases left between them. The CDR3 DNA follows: TGTGCCAGCAGCCCGGGCAGGGGTAGGGAGACCCAGTACTTC. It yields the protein CASSPGRGRETQYF.

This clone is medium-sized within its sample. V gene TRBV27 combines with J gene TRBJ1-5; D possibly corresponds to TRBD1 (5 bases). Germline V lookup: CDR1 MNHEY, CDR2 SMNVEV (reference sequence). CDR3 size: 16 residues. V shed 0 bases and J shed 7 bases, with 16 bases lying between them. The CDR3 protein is CASSLSGQSWRQPQHF. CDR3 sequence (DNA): TGTGCCAGCAGTTTATCCGGACAAAGTTGGCGGCAGCCCCAGCATTTT.